This T cell receptor beta chain was found in a study of breast tumors, draining lymph nodes, adjacent tissues. Study-level points and caveats: Tumors had less TCR diversity than lymph nodes, more than nontumor tissue. Compared with basal-like, luminal-like tumors shared significantly more repertoire with nontumor tissue.

TCRdb re-called the multiplex PCR reads through MiXCR, storing one row per CDR3 protein. The sample includes under 80,000 distinct CDR3 sequences, 43% of them seen just once. This clonotype was recorded at least ten times. Its target is not known. The sample was breast tumor tissue. The sequence came from a female donor with breast cancer. Some clones in this sample may be carry-over from other donors' samples.

In nucleotides, the CDR3 is TGTGCCAGCACCCCTAAACTAGCGGGGGGGCTTACCTACGGCACAGATACGCAGTATTTT. Protein product: CASTPKLAGGLTYGTDTQYF. V gene TRBV2 combines with J gene TRBJ2-3; 13 bases map to TRBD2. This CDR3 spans 20 amino acids. V lost 7 bases and J lost 1; bases outside the gene matches: 17. The germline CDR1 and CDR2 sequences are SNHLY and FYNNEI.